What follows are 8 T cell receptor beta chains derived from one specimen sequenced in a study of cytomegalovirus exposure and HLA in healthy donors. Amplification used 60 Vbeta primers and 13 Jbeta primers. Assay: immunoSEQ multiplex PCR; the TCRdb copy retains only in-frame clones and omits some. The sample includes over 110,000 clones. The specimen was PBMCs. The receptors come from a male donor in good health and CMV-seronegative.

This chain joins TRBV7-9 and TRBJ1-1, with D possibly matching TRBD1 (6 bases). There are 16 residues in the CDR3. Germline loops: CDR1 SEHNR, CDR2 FQNEAQ (reference sequence). Deletions cut 5 bases from V and 1 base from J, with 17 bases between. The CDR3 spells CASSHQDRIPNTEAFF. Written as DNA, the CDR3 is TGTGCCAGCAGCCATCAGGACAGAATACCGAACACTGAAGCTTTCTTT.

V is TRBV25-1 and J is TRBJ2-7, with 7 bases that match TRBD1. With 6 bases clipped from V and 3 bases from J, the junction kept 5 bases outside the gene matches. Germline V gene sequence: CDR1 MGHDK, CDR2 SYGVNS. The CDR3 runs to 13 residues. CDR3 sequence: CASSGTVNYEQYF. In DNA, the CDR3 is TGTGCCAGCAGCGGGACAGTCAACTACGAGCAGTACTTC.

The chain links TRBV10-1 to TRBJ1-1; 7 nucleotides match TRBD1. CDR3 length: 15 residues. The junction had 2 bases not matched to a gene; V was cut back by 1 base and J by 0 bases. From germline, CDR1 is WNHNN and CDR2 SYGVQD (reference sequence). CDR3 coding DNA: TGCGCCAGCAGTGAGTTAACAGGGGTGAACACTGAAGCTTTCTTT. Protein sequence: CASSELTGVNTEAFF.

The rearrangement uses TRBV5-1 and TRBJ2-5; unclear D gene. This CDR3 spans 16 amino acids. V lost 4 bases and J 0 bases, leaving 16 bases between the germline ends. From germline, CDR1 is SGHRS and CDR2 YFSETQ. CDR3 sequence (DNA): TGCGCCAGCAGCCCGGGTTTGAGCATTAACCAAGAGACCCAGTACTTC. Protein product: CASSPGLSINQETQYF.

The chain recombines TRBV29-1 with TRBJ1-1, with TRBD1 as a possible D gene (6 bases). The CDR3 runs 15 residues. CDR1 is SQVTM and CDR2 is ANQGSEA in the germline V gene. Trimming cost V 5 bases and J 4 bases, with 20 bases left between them. In DNA, the CDR3 is TGCAGCGTTCATATTCCTAGGGGGGGGGTCACTGAAGCTTTCTTT. This translates into CSVHIPRGGVTEAFF.

The rearrangement joins TRBV27 to TRBJ1-1; D remains ambiguous. Per the germline V gene, CDR1 is MNHEY and CDR2 is SMNVEV (reference sequence). The CDR3 contains 15 residues. Trimming stripped 7 bases from V and 3 bases from J, with 18 bases between. CDR3 residues: CASTSSGLADTEAFF. CDR3 nucleotide sequence: TGTGCCAGCACCTCCAGCGGGCTGGCGGACACTGAAGCTTTCTTT.

This rearrangement joins TRBV7-3 to TRBJ2-2; 9 positions agree with TRBD2. Trimming at V came to 6 bases and at J to 1 base, leaving 3 bases not matched to a gene. CDR1 and CDR2 (germline): SGHTA, FQGTGA. The length of the CDR3 is 15 residues. Here the CDR3 reads CASRRTSENTGELFF. In DNA form, the CDR3 reads TGTGCCAGCAGGCGGACTAGCGAGAACACCGGGGAGCTGTTTTTT. The full variable domain, its missing parts supplied by reference TRBV7-3 and TRBJ2-2, is GAGVSQTPSNKVTEKGKYVELRCDPISGHTALYWYRQSLGQGPEFLIYFQGTGAADDSGLPNDRFFAVRPEGSVSTLKIQRTERGDSAVYLCASRRTSENTGELFFGEGSRLTVL.

The rearrangement joins TRBV19 to TRBJ2-7, with 7 positions matching TRBD1. Germline V gene lookup returns CDR1 LNHDA and CDR2 SQIVND (reference sequence). Trimming cost V 2 bases and J 3 bases; bases outside gene matches: 10. There are 16 residues in the CDR3. The CDR3 DNA is TGTGCCAGTAGTATAACCTGGGACAGCAAATACTACGAGCAGTACTTC. Protein sequence: CASSITWDSKYYEQYF.